What follows describes a single T cell receptor (beta chain). What it binds is not known. CDR3 length: 13 amino acids. Trimming removed 3 bases at V and 16 bases at J, with 18 bases between. From germline, CDR1 is KGHSH and CDR2 LQKENI. This specimen comes from a study of OX40 agonist ivuxolimab in advanced cancers. Any history of autoimmune disease or systemic immunosuppression disqualified patients. Points from the study as a whole: At 0.1 to 3.0 mg/kg, CD4+ and CD8+ blood T cells expanded clonally by week 6. Expanded peripheral T cell antigen specificity was not determined.

The table came from immunoSEQ multiplex PCR; TCRdb's copy has only in-frame clones and leaves some out. Counted here are around 80,000 clones, approximately 83% occurring once; the ten biggest clones make up roughly 3%. The clonotype was recovered from an adult with an advanced solid tumor such as melanoma, head and neck, liver or kidney cancer. This specimen consisted of CD4+ or CD8+ T cells sorted from blood, obtained in a trial of the OX40 agonist ivuxolimab. The chain is built from TRBV18 and TRBJ1-4; possibly TRBD1 for D (5 bases). The CDR3 coding sequence is TGTGCCAGCTCACCCCAACCGGGGACCCCACAGTTTTTT. This encodes CASSPQPGTPQFF.